A single sample is the source of the 28 T cell receptor beta chains below, sequenced in a study of blood T cell repertoires in COVID-19. Data came from immunoSEQ multiplex PCR; TCRdb stores just in-frame clones and leaves some out. The sample carries over 250,000 clones, around nine tenths recorded once. Source material: peripheral blood. These receptors originate from a man aged 40-49 years who had recovered from COVID-19.

The V and J genes are TRBV7-2 and TRBJ2-7; the match to TRBD1 covers 11 bases. CDR1 is SGHTA and CDR2 is FQGNSA in the germline V gene. The V and J ends lost 2 bases and 0 bases, in that order; junction bases with no gene match: 3. This CDR3 has 16 residues. This chain's CDR3 is CASSLTGTGGSYEQYF. The CDR3 bases are TGTGCCAGCAGCTTAACCGGGACAGGGGGCTCCTACGAGCAGTACTTC.

This sequence joins TRBV10-1 and TRBJ2-7; 8 bases are shared with TRBD2. Germline V gives CDR1 WNHNN, CDR2 SYGVQD (reference sequence). V lost 2 bases to trimming and J lost 8 bases; unmatched junction nucleotides: 8. The CDR3 consists of 14 residues. The CDR3: CASSEGGLAGKQYF. The CDR3 nucleotides read TGCGCCAGCAGTGAGGGTGGACTAGCCGGAAAGCAGTACTTC.

This chain connects TRBV7-6 to TRBJ1-2; the D gene is possibly TRBD1 (5 bases). Germline-derived CDR1 and CDR2 are SGHVS and FNYEAQ. This CDR3 is 14 amino acids long. V was pared by 1 base and J by 2 bases, with 8 bases between. CDR3 protein: CASSLGGSNYGYTF. CDR3 DNA sequence: TGTGCCAGCAGCTTAGGGGGCTCCAACTATGGCTACACCTTC.

The rearrangement links TRBV7-2 to TRBJ2-7; the match to TRBD1 covers 8 bases. Trimming at V came to 5 bases and at J to 3 bases, leaving 21 bases not matched to a gene. In germline, CDR1 is SGHTA, CDR2 FQGNSA. The CDR3 contains 19 residues. CDR3 nucleotide sequence: TGTGCCAGCAGCCAGGGAAGGGACAGGCTAACTCCGCGTTACTACGAGCAGTACTTC. Its translation: CASSQGRDRLTPRYYEQYF.

The chain recombines TRBV6-2 or TRBV6-3 with TRBJ2-7, with D possibly being TRBD1 (5 bases). Between the trimmed V and J ends, which lost 4 bases and 1 base, there was a span of 20 bases. Germline CDR1 is MNHEY and CDR2 is SVGEGT. There are 17 residues in the CDR3. The CDR3, as DNA: TGTGCCAGCAGTTCGCCCCGAGGCAGGGCAGGTTCCTACGAGCAGTACTTC. Amino acids: CASSSPRGRAGSYEQYF.

This sequence joins TRBV9 and TRBJ1-4; D is unresolved. The CDR3 sequence is 14 residues long. V was pared by 2 bases and J by 6 bases, with 11 bases between. Germline V gene sequence: CDR1 SGDLS, CDR2 YYNGEE. CDR3 in DNA: TGTGCCAGCAGCGTTGCGGGCCCAGATGAAAAACTGTTTTTT. This encodes CASSVAGPDEKLFF.

V and J are TRBV7-9 and TRBJ1-1; 9 nucleotides align to TRBD1. Trimming removed 7 bases from V and 5 bases from J; junction bases left unmatched: 8. The germline V gene encodes CDR1 SEHNR and CDR2 FQNEAQ (reference sequence). The CDR3 spans 14 residues. The CDR3 sequence is CASMETGGATEAFF. The CDR3 nucleotides are TGTGCCAGCATGGAAACAGGGGGCGCGACTGAAGCTTTCTTT.

The chain carries TRBV9 and TRBJ2-1, with 11 bases aligning to TRBD2. This CDR3 is 16 amino acids long. V lost 1 base and J lost 9; bases outside the gene matches: 9. The V gene's germline CDR1 is SGDLS and CDR2 YYNGEE. The CDR3: CASSVPLAGGIGEQFF. CDR3 DNA: TGTGCCAGCAGCGTACCCCTAGCGGGAGGTATTGGTGAGCAGTTCTTC.

The genes are TRBV11-3 and TRBJ2-1; tentative D call: TRBD1 (5 bases). V lost 5 bases and J 5 bases, leaving 16 bases between the germline ends. Germline loops: CDR1 SGHNT, CDR2 YENEEA. The CDR3 runs 15 residues. CDR3 sequence reads: CASSTHRSPNNEQFF. DNA of the CDR3: TGTGCCAGCAGCACCCACAGGAGCCCTAACAATGAGCAGTTCTTC.

As regards this clone: Within the sample, other DNA sequences also encode this same CDR3. The CDR3 region is CASSLPGQGYEQYF. The CDR3 bases are TGCGCCAGCAGCTTACCGGGACAGGGATACGAGCAGTACTTC. V gene TRBV5-1 combines with J gene TRBJ2-7; 9 nucleotides agree with TRBD1. Germline values: CDR1 SGHRS, CDR2 YFSETQ. The CDR3 length is 14 residues. Unmatched junction bases numbered 4, after V lost 2 bases and J lost 4 bases.

V usage is TRBV5-1 and J usage is TRBJ2-3, with 10 bases fitting TRBD2. The length of the CDR3 is 17 residues. CDR1 SGHRS and CDR2 YFSETQ come from the germline V gene. The V and J ends lost 4 bases and 5 bases, in that order; junction bases with no gene match: 13. CDR3 residues: CASSPSSGAGGQDTQYF. DNA for the CDR3: TGCGCCAGCAGCCCCAGTTCCGGAGCGGGGGGGCAAGATACGCAGTATTTT.

The chain links TRBV7-6 to TRBJ2-1; D is perhaps TRBD1 (5 bases). Germline V gene sequence: CDR1 SGHVS, CDR2 FNYEAQ. The CDR3 is 17 amino acids. V was pared by 2 bases and J by 5 bases, with 19 bases between. CDR3 coding DNA: TGTGCCAGCAGCTTAAGGGGCCAATACCCCCCGGACAATGAGCAGTTCTTC. Its translation is CASSLRGQYPPDNEQFF.

Notes on this clone: This sample also contains other DNA sequences that code for the same CDR3. The rearrangement links TRBV5-4 to TRBJ2-3; possible D gene TRBD2, 6 bases. The CDR3 runs to 12 residues. With 4 bases removed from V and 4 bases from J, the gap between germline ends came to 7 bases. Germline V gene lookup returns CDR1 SGHNT and CDR2 YYREEE (reference sequence). CDR3 sequence (DNA): TGTGCCAGCAGCCCGGGGGCAGATACGCAGTATTTT. Amino acids: CASSPGADTQYF.

V and J are TRBV19 and TRBJ1-2; D possibly corresponds to TRBD1 (5 bases). Germline V lookup: CDR1 LNHDA, CDR2 SQIVND (reference sequence). The CDR3 covers 13 residues. Trimming removed 3 bases at V and 8 bases at J, with 13 bases between. DNA of the CDR3: TGTGCCAGTAGTATTAACAACCCAGGGGGCTACACCTTC. Translated, it gives CASSINNPGGYTF.

As DNA, the CDR3 is TGTGCCAGCACCTCCGAATTGGGCGGGGGGCCCCGTGGAAGAAACATTCAGTACTTC. It codes for CASTSELGGGPRGRNIQYF. The rearrangement links TRBV7-2 to TRBJ2-4; 8 bases are a match to TRBD2. CDR1 and CDR2 (germline): SGHTA, FQGNSA. The CDR3 is 19 residues long. The ends lost 7 bases at V and 6 bases at J; junction bases unmatched: 23.

This chain uses TRBV6-2 or TRBV6-3 with TRBJ2-5, with 10 bases identical to TRBD1. The J segment lost 7 bases and the V segment lost 4 bases, leaving 6 bases of the junction unmatched. Germline V gene lookup returns CDR1 MNHEY and CDR2 SVGEGT. This CDR3 has 14 residues. The CDR3 bases are TGTGCCAGCAGTTGGGGACAGGGGACATGGACCCAGTACTTC. The encoded protein is CASSWGQGTWTQYF.

This clone appeared a single time. The CDR3 loop reads CAISSGGRNTEAFF. The CDR3 DNA follows: TGTGCCATCAGCTCAGGGGGTAGGAACACTGAAGCTTTCTTT. The V and J genes are TRBV10-3 and TRBJ1-1, with TRBD1 matching 7 bases. The germline V gene encodes CDR1 ENHRY and CDR2 SYGVKD. V trimming: 6 bases; J trimming: 1 base; junction bases outside the gene matches: 5. The CDR3 covers 14 residues.

V gene TRBV10-3 combines with J gene TRBJ1-2; TRBD1 might be the D (5 bases). Trimming took 6 bases from V and 2 from J, leaving 16 bases between them. From germline, CDR1 is ENHRY and CDR2 SYGVKD. This CDR3 has 15 amino acids. For the CDR3, the DNA is TGTGCCATCAGGGGGTGGGCAGGGTCAAACTATGGCTACACCTTC. Amino acids: CAIRGWAGSNYGYTF.

This clone occurred once. The chain joins TRBV7-9 to TRBJ2-1; 11 bases agree with TRBD1. The CDR3 is 17 residues long. CDR1 is SEHNR, CDR2 FQNEAQ, per germline (reference sequence). V gave up 4 bases and J gave up 4 bases; unmatched junction bases: 9. CDR3 in amino acids: CASSSDPGTGGYNEQFF. CDR3 nucleotide sequence: TGTGCCAGCAGCTCGGACCCCGGGACAGGGGGTTACAATGAGCAGTTCTTC. Combining the CDR3 with reference TRBV7-9 and TRBJ2-1 gives the whole variable domain DTGVSQNPRHKITKRGQNVTFRCDPISEHNRLYWYRQTLGQGPEFLTYFQNEAQLEKSRLLSDRFSAERPKGSFSTLEIQRTEQGDSAMYLCASSSDPGTGGYNEQFFGPGTRLTVL.

This chain joins TRBV9 and TRBJ1-3; perhaps TRBD1 as D (5 bases). Per germline, CDR1 SGDLS and CDR2 YYNGEE. This CDR3 has 15 amino acids. V was pared by 4 bases and J by 4 bases, with 15 bases between. The CDR3 DNA follows: TGTGCCAGCAGCCCCTCAGGGTTTTCGGGAAACACCATATATTTT. Encoded protein: CASSPSGFSGNTIYF.

This chain connects TRBV7-6 to TRBJ2-1; 7 bases fit TRBD2. Germline CDR1 and CDR2: SGHVS and FNYEAQ. The CDR3 is 18 amino acids. Trimming cost V 4 bases and J 1 base; bases outside gene matches: 13. In DNA form, the CDR3 reads TGTGCCAGCAGCTCAACTCACTATTGGGGGGGGTCCTACAATGAGCAGTTCTTC. Protein sequence: CASSSTHYWGGSYNEQFF.

This chain connects TRBV28 to TRBJ1-1; no clear D gene. Germline V gives CDR1 MDHEN, CDR2 SYDVKM. The V end lost 2 bases, the J end lost 1 base, and 11 bases lay between the germline ends. This CDR3 is built from 15 residues. The CDR3 spells CASSLVGRPNTEAFF. CDR3 coding DNA: TGTGCCAGCAGTTTAGTCGGCAGGCCGAACACTGAAGCTTTCTTT.

The V and J genes are TRBV6-6 and TRBJ1-5, with a tentative D call TRBD1 (6 bases). V was shortened by 8 bases and J by 7 bases, with 18 bases between the two germline ends. Per germline, CDR1 MNHNY and CDR2 SVGAGI (reference sequence). The CDR3 sequence is 14 residues long. The CDR3 protein is CASGKQGKEQPQHF. The CDR3 nucleotides read TGTGCCAGCGGCAAACAGGGAAAGGAACAGCCCCAGCATTTT.

The genes are TRBV30 and TRBJ2-3; 14 nucleotides align to TRBD2. V lost 5 bases, J lost 6 bases, and 7 bases stayed unmatched. The CDR3 totals 15 residues. In germline, CDR1 is GTSNPN, CDR2 SVGIG (reference sequence). The DNA for the CDR3 is TGTGCCTGGGGTGGGACTAGCGGGAGTAGGGATACGCAGTATTTT. It is translated as CAWGGTSGSRDTQYF.

This chain uses TRBV3-1 (or the pseudogene TRBV3-2) with TRBJ2-3; 8 positions agree with TRBD1. The CDR3 contains 18 residues. Germline V gene data show CDR1 as LGHDT and CDR2 as YNNKEL (reference sequence). The V and J ends lost 6 bases and 0 bases, in that order; junction bases with no gene match: 14. CDR3 DNA: TGTGCCAGCAGTCCCTACCGGGACAGGTGGCCCAGCACAGATACGCAGTATTTT. Translated: CASSPYRDRWPSTDTQYF.

This clone appeared a single time. The genes are TRBV3-1 (or the pseudogene TRBV3-2) and TRBJ1-2; D is ambiguous. V gave up 4 bases and J gave up 3 bases, with 9 bases separating them. This CDR3 comprises 13 residues. The germline V gene encodes CDR1 LGHDT and CDR2 YNNKEL (reference sequence). This CDR3 reads CASSPGRDYGYTF. CDR3 DNA: TGTGCCAGCAGCCCGGGGAGGGACTATGGCTACACCTTC.

This chain joins TRBV24-1 and TRBJ2-3; 12 bases are a match to TRBD2. Trimming at V came to 6 bases and at J to 6 bases, leaving 12 bases not matched to a gene. CDR1 and CDR2 (germline): KGHDR, SFDVKD. The CDR3 totals 17 residues. The CDR3 DNA reads TGTGCCACCAGTAAACCTCTAGCGGGAGGGCCCATGGATACGCAGTATTTT. It yields the protein CATSKPLAGGPMDTQYF.

This rearrangement joins TRBV3-1 (or the pseudogene TRBV3-2) to TRBJ1-6; D uncertain. This CDR3 has 16 residues. Trimming took 6 bases from V and 4 from J, leaving 16 bases between them. The germline gives CDR1 LGHDT, CDR2 YNNKEL (reference sequence). The CDR3 sequence is CASSQMRGMYNSPLHF. In nucleotides, the CDR3 is TGTGCCAGCAGTCAAATGCGGGGAATGTATAATTCACCCCTCCACTTT.